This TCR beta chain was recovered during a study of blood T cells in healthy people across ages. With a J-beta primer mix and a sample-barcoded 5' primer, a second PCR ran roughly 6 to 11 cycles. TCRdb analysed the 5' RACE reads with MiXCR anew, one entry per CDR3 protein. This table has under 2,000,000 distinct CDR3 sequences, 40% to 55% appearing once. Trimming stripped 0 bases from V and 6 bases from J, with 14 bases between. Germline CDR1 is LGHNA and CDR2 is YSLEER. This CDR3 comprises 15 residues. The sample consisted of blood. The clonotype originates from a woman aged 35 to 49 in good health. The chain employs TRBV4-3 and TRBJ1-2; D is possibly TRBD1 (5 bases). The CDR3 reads CASSQEYQGLNGYTF. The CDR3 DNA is TGCGCCAGCAGCCAAGAGTATCAGGGCTTAAATGGCTACACCTTC.